What follows are 27 T cell receptor beta chains derived from one specimen sequenced in a study of pediatric ulcerative colitis. The table came from immunoSEQ multiplex PCR; TCRdb's copy has only in-frame clones and leaves some out. The sample records tens of thousands of clones, about 89% being singletons. Sequencing used blood. The receptors come from a boy younger than 18 who was a control in a study of pediatric ulcerative colitis.

J is TRBJ1-2 and V is TRBV5-1; 8 bases fit TRBD1. J was trimmed by 5 bases and V by 5 bases; bases with no gene match: 8. This CDR3 has 14 residues. The germline V gene encodes CDR1 SGHRS and CDR2 YFSETQ. Here the CDR3 reads CASRAETGVYGYTF. Written as DNA, the CDR3 is TGCGCCAGCAGAGCTGAGACAGGGGTGTATGGCTACACCTTC.

The chain employs TRBV7-2 and TRBJ2-7, with D maybe TRBD2 (5 bases). The CDR3 contains 16 residues. Germline V gene sequence: CDR1 SGHTA, CDR2 FQGNSA. Trimming took off 2 bases at V and 5 bases at J, with 19 bases between the two ends. CDR3 loop: CASSLRGGEGTDEQYF. CDR3 sequence (DNA): TGTGCCAGCAGCTTAAGAGGAGGAGAGGGAACGGACGAGCAGTACTTC. Looking up the rest from reference TRBV7-2 and TRBJ2-7 gives the full variable domain: GAGVSQSPSNKVTEKGKDVELRCDPISGHTALYWYRQSLGQGLEFLIYFQGNSAPDKSGLPSDRFSAERTGGSVSTLTIQRTQQEDSAVYLCASSLRGGEGTDEQYFGPGTRLTVT.

This clone was observed a handful of times. This chain joins TRBV19 and TRBJ1-5; D is possibly TRBD1 (5 bases). The CDR3 runs to 14 residues. The V end lost 2 bases, the J end lost 2 bases, and 7 bases lay between the germline ends. CDR1 LNHDA and CDR2 SQIVND come from the germline V gene (reference sequence). The CDR3 spells CASSITGGNQPQHF. The CDR3 DNA is TGTGCCAGTAGTATAACAGGAGGCAATCAGCCCCAGCATTTT.

The rearrangement uses TRBV5-1 and TRBJ2-1; weak D call: TRBD2 (6 bases). This CDR3 comprises 15 residues. The V end was cut by 1 base, the J end by 6 bases, with 14 bases between. Germline CDR1 and CDR2: SGHRS and YFSETQ. CDR3 DNA: TGCGCCAGCAGCTTGTCGGTAGCGGACCCCAATGAGCAGTTCTTC. Translating it yields CASSLSVADPNEQFF.

This chain links TRBV2 with TRBJ2-7; D not resolved. Trimming removed 6 bases from V and 4 bases from J, with 4 bases in between. Per germline, CDR1 SNHLY and CDR2 FYNNEI. The CDR3 totals 10 residues. The CDR3 here is CASRRYEQYF. Written as DNA, the CDR3 is TGTGCCAGCAGGCGGTACGAGCAGTACTTC.

The chain couples TRBV9 to TRBJ2-5; D not certain. Trimming stripped 0 bases from V and 4 bases from J, with 7 bases between. Germline loops: CDR1 SGDLS, CDR2 YYNGEE. The CDR3 has 13 residues. In DNA form, the CDR3 reads TGTGCCAGCAGCGTAGAGCCGATAGAGACCCAGTACTTC. It translates to CASSVEPIETQYF.

The V gene is TRBV11-2, the J gene TRBJ2-1; 9 bases are a match to TRBD2. CDR1 and CDR2 (germline): SGHAT, FQNNGV. This CDR3 contains 17 residues. Trimming removed 7 bases from V and 3 bases from J; junction bases left unmatched: 13. DNA of the CDR3: TGTGCCAGCATCCCGGGGACGCGGGGGGGCATCTACAATGAGCAGTTCTTC. Its protein is CASIPGTRGGIYNEQFF.

This clone was counted a single time. The chain carries TRBV7-9 and TRBJ2-5, with TRBD2 matching 14 bases. The CDR3 has 16 amino acids. V gave up 8 bases and J gave up 3 bases; unmatched junction bases: 8. Germline loops: CDR1 SEHNR, CDR2 FQNEAQ (reference sequence). CDR3 DNA: TGTGCCAGCTCGATTGGGACTAGCGGGAGTAAAGAGACCCAGTACTTC. Translating it yields CASSIGTSGSKETQYF. The entire variable domain, with the rest obtained from reference TRBV7-9 and TRBJ2-5, is as follows: DTGVSQNPRHKITKRGQNVTFRCDPISEHNRLYWYRQTLGQGPEFLTYFQNEAQLEKSRLLSDRFSAERPKGSFSTLEIQRTEQGDSAMYLCASSIGTSGSKETQYFGPGTRLLVL.

V is TRBV9 and J is TRBJ2-7; tentatively, D is TRBD1 (5 bases). The germline gives CDR1 SGDLS, CDR2 YYNGEE. V was trimmed by 4 bases and J by 3 bases, leaving 20 bases between them. The CDR3 length is 16 residues. CDR3 residues: CASSPDPGHYLYEQYF. The CDR3 coding sequence is TGTGCCAGCAGCCCCGATCCTGGACACTATCTCTACGAGCAGTACTTC.

The chain joins TRBV19 to TRBJ1-1; tentative D call: TRBD1 (6 bases). The germline V gene has CDR1 LNHDA and CDR2 SQIVND (reference sequence). This CDR3 is 14 amino acids long. With 4 bases removed from V and 0 bases from J, the gap between germline ends came to 9 bases. The CDR3 protein is CASSKSGVNTEAFF. Here the CDR3 DNA reads TGTGCCAGTAGTAAATCAGGGGTGAACACTGAAGCTTTCTTT.

The chain combines TRBV4-3 with TRBJ1-4; 8 nucleotides align to TRBD1. The CDR3 is 16 amino acids. The V and J ends lost 1 base and 4 bases, in that order; junction bases with no gene match: 5. Germline values: CDR1 LGHNA, CDR2 YSLEER. The CDR3 here is CASSQGGQGLNEKLFF. Written as DNA, the CDR3 is TGCGCCAGCAGCCAAGGTGGACAGGGACTTAATGAAAAACTGTTTTTT.

V is TRBV5-6 and J is TRBJ1-5; D is ambiguous. V lost 1 base, J lost 1 base, and 6 bases lay in between. Germline CDR1 and CDR2: SGHDT and YYEEEE. The CDR3 spans 14 residues. Here the CDR3 DNA reads TGTGCCAGCAGCTTGTCTGGGAGCAATCAGCCCCAGCATTTT. It is translated as CASSLSGSNQPQHF.

The V gene is TRBV6-5, the J gene TRBJ2-1; TRBD2 aligns across 7 bases. V was clipped by 2 bases and J by 6 bases; unmatched bases: 10. The CDR3 contains 16 residues. Germline V CDR1 and CDR2: MNHEY, SVGAGI. The CDR3 DNA reads TGTGCCAGCAGTTACCCTGCGGCGGGAGTGGGCAATGAGCAGTTCTTC. Its protein product is CASSYPAAGVGNEQFF.

This chain links TRBV4-3 with TRBJ1-1, with TRBD1 as a possible D gene (5 bases). Trimming stripped 4 bases from V and 1 base from J, with 22 bases between. From germline, CDR1 is LGHNA and CDR2 YSLEER. The CDR3 contains 18 residues. CDR3 protein: CASSRSSAGGGTNTEAFF. The CDR3 DNA follows: TGCGCCAGCAGCCGGTCCTCAGCGGGCGGGGGGACGAACACTGAAGCTTTCTTT.

The chain combines TRBV5-1 with TRBJ2-1; tentatively, D is TRBD1 (5 bases). The CDR3 is 15 amino acids. The V and J ends lost 0 bases and 2 bases respectively, with 9 bases between them. Germline V gene lookup returns CDR1 SGHRS and CDR2 YFSETQ. CDR3 protein: CASSLVGETYNEQFF. Written as DNA, the CDR3 is TGCGCCAGCAGCTTGGTAGGGGAAACCTACAATGAGCAGTTCTTC.

This clone turned up a few times. The gene calls are TRBV18 and TRBJ1-1, with 7 positions matching TRBD1. V shed 3 bases, J shed 0 bases, and the junction held 4 bases outside the gene matches. Germline V gene lookup returns CDR1 KGHSH and CDR2 LQKENI. The CDR3 loop spans 15 amino acids. The CDR3 sequence is CASSPETGLNTEAFF. The CDR3 DNA follows: TGTGCCAGCTCACCTGAGACAGGGCTGAACACTGAAGCTTTCTTT. The complete variable domain, with remaining parts taken from reference TRBV18 and TRBJ1-1, reads NAGVMQNPRHLVRRRGQEARLRCSPMKGHSHVYWYRQLPEEGLKFMVYLQKENIIDESGMPKERFSAEFPKEGPSILRIQQVVRGDSAAYFCASSPETGLNTEAFFGQGTRLTVV.

The chain carries TRBV7-2 and TRBJ1-1, with 9 nucleotides matching TRBD1. Trimming at V came to 5 bases and at J to 12 bases, leaving 10 bases not matched to a gene. This CDR3 has 13 amino acids. Per the germline V gene, CDR1 is SGHTA and CDR2 is FQGNSA. The CDR3 region has the DNA TGTGCCAGCAGCCCGCGGGGAGGGACAGGGCCTTTCTTT. Its protein product is CASSPRGGTGPFF.

J is TRBJ1-2 and V is TRBV2; TRBD1 is a possible D gene (5 bases). CDR3 length: 13 residues. CDR1 is SNHLY, CDR2 FYNNEI, per germline. The V and J ends lost 7 bases and 6 bases respectively, with 15 bases between them. The CDR3 protein is CASIGGVNDGYTF. The CDR3 bases are TGTGCCAGCATAGGAGGGGTCAATGATGGCTACACCTTC.

V is TRBV28 and J is TRBJ2-1; 14 positions agree with TRBD2. The CDR3 sequence is 15 residues long. Germline V gives CDR1 MDHEN, CDR2 SYDVKM. Trimming at V came to 7 bases and at J to 9 bases, leaving 8 bases not matched to a gene. The DNA for the CDR3 is TGTGCCAGCACCCTCGGGACTAGCGGGAGAGGTGAGCAGTTCTTC. Protein product: CASTLGTSGRGEQFF.

This clone turned up a few times. The rearrangement links TRBV7-3 to TRBJ1-2, with D possibly TRBD1 on 6 matching bases. V was trimmed by 2 bases and J by 6 bases, leaving 10 bases between them. Germline V CDR1 and CDR2: SGHTA, FQGTGA. CDR3 length: 13 residues. This CDR3 reads CASSLRQGNGYTF. The CDR3 bases are TGTGCCAGCAGCTTACGTCAGGGGAATGGCTACACCTTC.

This chain uses TRBV29-1 with TRBJ2-1; a weak D match, TRBD1 (6 bases). Trimming left V 6 bases short and J 2 bases short, with 11 bases between. The germline V gene encodes CDR1 SQVTM and CDR2 ANQGSEA. The CDR3 has 13 amino acids. CDR3 nucleotides: TGCAGCGTCCGGACAGCTACCTACAATGAGCAGTTCTTC. Protein sequence: CSVRTATYNEQFF.

This clone was picked up one time. The rearrangement links TRBV5-6 to TRBJ1-2, with 9 positions matching TRBD1. CDR3 size: 14 residues. V shed 4 bases and J 1 base; nucleotides not matched to a gene: 2. Germline V gene data show CDR1 as SGHDT and CDR2 as YYEEEE. Written as DNA, the CDR3 is TGTGCCAGCAGCAAGACAGGGGGTAACTATGGCTACACCTTC. This encodes CASSKTGGNYGYTF.

The gene calls are TRBV9 and TRBJ2-7; weak D call: TRBD2 (5 bases). Between the trimmed V and J ends, which lost 3 bases and 5 bases, there was a span of 21 bases. There are 16 residues in the CDR3. Looked up from germline, CDR1 is SGDLS and CDR2 is YYNGEE. The CDR3 DNA follows: TGTGCCAGCAGCGCCCCTCGAGTCGGGAAGCACGACGAGCAGTACTTC. This gives the protein CASSAPRVGKHDEQYF.

The chain couples TRBV19 to TRBJ2-3; TRBD2 is a possible D gene (5 bases). The CDR3 covers 13 residues. Trimming pared 3 bases from V and 5 bases from J, leaving 9 bases between. Germline V gives CDR1 LNHDA, CDR2 SQIVND (reference sequence). CDR3 in amino acids: CASSIASQDTQYF. CDR3 in DNA: TGTGCCAGTAGTATCGCTAGCCAAGATACGCAGTATTTT.

This sequence joins TRBV5-1 and TRBJ1-1; 8 bases align to TRBD1. The V gene's germline CDR1 is SGHRS and CDR2 YFSETQ. Losses at the gene ends were 4 bases for V and 1 base for J; bases not matched to a gene: 15. The CDR3 consists of 18 residues. The CDR3 loop is CASSPPRAGGTGNTEAFF. The CDR3 DNA follows: TGCGCCAGCAGCCCGCCTAGGGCAGGGGGCACGGGGAACACTGAAGCTTTCTTT. The full variable domain, in which reference TRBV5-1 and TRBJ1-1 provide the parts outside the CDR3, is KAGVTQTPRYLIKTRGQQVTLSCSPISGHRSVSWYQQTPGQGLQFLFEYFSETQRNKGNFPGRFSGRQFSNSRSEMNVSTLELGDSALYLCASSPPRAGGTGNTEAFFGQGTRLTVV.

In its sample, this clone was seen once. The chain employs TRBV7-3 and TRBJ1-1; tentative D call: TRBD1 (5 bases). Germline V gives CDR1 SGHTA, CDR2 FQGTGA. CDR3 size: 13 residues. The germline V and J ends were trimmed by 2 bases and 6 bases, with 10 bases remaining between them. The CDR3 here is CASSLDLGAEAFF. The CDR3 DNA is TGTGCCAGCAGCTTAGACTTGGGGGCTGAAGCTTTCTTT.

The genes are TRBV11-1 and TRBJ2-1; 9 bases line up with TRBD1. Trimming cost V 3 bases and J 5 bases; bases outside gene matches: 2. Germline V gives CDR1 SGHAT, CDR2 FQDESV (reference sequence). The CDR3 length is 14 residues. The CDR3 nucleotides read TGTGCCAGCAGCTTCCGGACAGGGGACAATGAGCAGTTCTTC. Translation gives CASSFRTGDNEQFF. The full variable domain, its missing parts supplied by reference TRBV11-1 and TRBJ2-1, is EAEVAQSPRYKITEKSQAVAFWCDPISGHATLYWYRQILGQGPELLVQFQDESVVDDSQLPKDRFSAERLKGVDSTLKIQPAELGDSAMYLCASSFRTGDNEQFFGPGTRLTVL.